This T cell receptor beta chain was recorded in a study of OX40 agonist ivuxolimab in advanced cancers. Study background: Every 2 weeks, ivuxolimab was infused into the patients intravenously at between 0.01 and 10 mg/kg.

General study results and limits: More expanded clones were seen, on average, in CD8+ T cells than in CD4+. Clonal expansion was seen in CD4+ and CD8+ blood T cells by week 6 at 0.1 to 3.0 mg/kg.

This CDR3 is built from 15 residues. Between the trimmed V and J ends, which lost 3 bases and 5 bases, there was a span of 14 bases. Germline CDR1 reads LNHDA; CDR2 reads SQIVND (reference sequence). To note about this clone: Its matching antigen is unknown.

Measured with immunoSEQ multiplex PCR; TCRdb has only the in-frame clones, and not every one. The repertoire has 20,000 to 25,000 clones, around three quarters of them found once; the top ten carry about a sixth. This clonotype originated in an adult with an advanced solid tumor such as melanoma, head and neck, liver or kidney cancer. The sample in question was CD4+ or CD8+ T cells sorted from blood, obtained in a trial of the OX40 agonist ivuxolimab. The rearrangement links TRBV19 to TRBJ2-1; D tentatively fits TRBD1 or TRBD2 (5 bases each). This CDR3 reads CASSIAGTSNNEQFF. DNA for the CDR3: TGTGCCAGTAGTATTGCTGGGACCAGCAACAATGAGCAGTTCTTC.